These 23 T cell receptor beta chains were all obtained from the same sample, sequenced in a study of T-cell memory formation after mild COVID-19. TCRdb re-analysed the 5' RACE reads in MiXCR, keeping a single row per CDR3 protein. The sample lists 250,000 to 350,000 distinct CDR3 sequences; 15% to 20% were seen once. The sample taken for sequencing was PBMCs or a T cell subset sorted from them (not recorded which). The source of these receptors is a man in his late teens or twenties who had mild COVID-19 (a few samples of this study predate the infection). Cell type and time point are not known.

V and J are TRBV29-1 and TRBJ2-7, with D perhaps matching TRBD2 (5 bases). Per germline, CDR1 SQVTM and CDR2 ANQGSEA. V was cut by 4 bases and J by 0 bases, with 10 bases left in between. This CDR3 contains 13 residues. For the CDR3, the DNA is TGCAGCGTTGTTTTGGGGAGCTCCTACGAGCAGTACTTC. Translated: CSVVLGSSYEQYF.

There are a few counts of this clonotype. The gene calls are TRBV2 and TRBJ1-5, with D possibly matching TRBD1 (5 bases). CDR3 length: 14 residues. Trimming cost V 11 bases and J 0 bases, with 14 bases left between them. Germline V CDR1 and CDR2: SNHLY, FYNNEI. DNA for the CDR3: TGTGCCTCAACAGACAGTCATAGCAATCAGCCCCAGCATTTT. Amino acid sequence: CASTDSHSNQPQHF.

In its sample, this clonotype was seen a few times. V usage is TRBV12-3 or TRBV12-4 and J usage is TRBJ2-7; D remains unclear. Trimming took 4 bases from V and 3 from J, leaving 10 bases between them. CDR3 length: 13 residues. CDR3 sequence reads: CASSSHIVYEQYF. CDR3 DNA sequence: TGTGCCAGCAGTTCGCACATAGTCTACGAGCAGTACTTC.

The chain combines TRBV7-2 with TRBJ2-5, with D perhaps TRBD1 (7 bases). Germline V gives CDR1 SGHTA, CDR2 FQGNSA. The CDR3 spans 13 residues. V shed 5 bases and J shed 5 bases, with 12 bases lying between them. In nucleotides, the CDR3 is TGTGCCAGCAGCCCGACAGGGAGGGAGACCCAGTACTTC. Translated: CASSPTGRETQYF.

This clonotype was found a few times. The chain uses TRBV12-3 or TRBV12-4 and TRBJ1-5; the D gene is possibly TRBD1 (6 bases). The length of the CDR3 is 15 residues. Trimming stripped 7 bases from V and 6 bases from J, with 19 bases between. The CDR3 DNA sequence: TGTGCCAGCACCAGACAGGCTCTGGGGAGTCAGCCCCAGCATTTT. The encoded protein is CASTRQALGSQPQHF.

This clonotype was recorded a few times. The chain recombines TRBV9 with TRBJ2-1, with D possibly being TRBD1 (6 bases). The V gene lost 6 bases and the J gene lost 6 bases, with 16 bases spanning the gap. This CDR3 contains 14 residues. The germline CDR1 and CDR2 sequences are SGDLS and YYNGEE. The CDR3 coding sequence is TGTGCCAGCACCCCAGGACAGCCAACCAATGAGCAGTTCTTC. Translation gives CASTPGQPTNEQFF. Full variable domain (missing parts from reference TRBV9 and TRBJ2-1): DSGVTQTPKHLITATGQRVTLRCSPRSGDLSVYWYQQSLDQGLQFLIQYYNGEERAKGNILERFSAQQFPDLHSELNLSSLELGDSALYFCASTPGQPTNEQFFGPGTRLTVL.

V usage is TRBV12-3 or TRBV12-4 and J usage is TRBJ2-5; the D is unclear. CDR3 length: 14 residues. V gave up 2 bases and J gave up 1 base, with 8 bases separating them. The DNA of the CDR3 is TGTGCCAGCAGTTTACCAGAAAGCCAAGAGACCCAGTACTTC. This translates into CASSLPESQETQYF.

This clonotype was recorded a few times. The rearrangement uses TRBV10-3 and TRBJ2-1; D may be TRBD1 (5 bases). V lost 0 bases to trimming and J lost 3 bases, with 9 bases between them. The CDR3 runs 15 residues. Germline V gives CDR1 ENHRY, CDR2 SYGVKD. The CDR3 spells CAISESDRGYNEQFF. In DNA form, the CDR3 reads TGTGCCATCAGTGAGTCAGACAGAGGCTACAATGAGCAGTTCTTC.

The chain joins TRBV7-9 to TRBJ1-5; D call uncertain. Trimming shortened V by 2 bases and J by 4 bases, and 15 bases separated the two germline ends. The CDR3 has 16 residues. From germline, CDR1 is SEHNR and CDR2 FQNEAQ (reference sequence). The CDR3, as DNA: TGTGCCAGCAGCTTATACGGTTCCGCGGCAAATCAGCCCCAGCATTTT. This gives the protein CASSLYGSAANQPQHF.

This chain links TRBV5-1 with TRBJ2-1, with D perhaps matching TRBD1 (5 bases). V lost 1 base and J lost 4, with 9 bases in between. CDR1 and CDR2 from the germline V gene are SGHRS and YFSETQ. CDR3 length: 14 amino acids. CDR3 region: CASSLRQKYNEQFF. CDR3 nucleotides: TGCGCCAGCAGCTTGAGACAGAAGTACAATGAGCAGTTCTTC. Filled out from reference TRBV5-1 and TRBJ2-1, the complete variable domain reads KAGVTQTPRYLIKTRGQQVTLSCSPISGHRSVSWYQQTPGQGLQFLFEYFSETQRNKGNFPGRFSGRQFSNSRSEMNVSTLELGDSALYLCASSLRQKYNEQFFGPGTRLTVL.

The chain joins TRBV28 to TRBJ2-7; TRBD1 is a possible D gene (6 bases). Germline V lookup: CDR1 MDHEN, CDR2 SYDVKM. Trimming shortened V by 5 bases and J by 3 bases, and 14 bases separated the two germline ends. CDR3 length equals 14 residues. CDR3 sequence (DNA): TGTGCCAGCAGTCGGGACACGCGATTCTACGAGCAGTACGTC. This sequence encodes CASSRDTRFYEQYV.

This clonotype has a count of ten or more. The chain combines TRBV11-2 with TRBJ2-1, with D maybe TRBD1 (5 bases). The germline gives CDR1 SGHAT, CDR2 FQNNGV. The CDR3 runs 13 residues. V was cut by 5 bases and J by 4 bases, with 9 bases left in between. Here the CDR3 DNA reads TGTGCCAGCAGCCGTGACAGTTACAATGAGCAGTTCTTC. Protein product: CASSRDSYNEQFF.

The V gene is TRBV12-3 or TRBV12-4, the J gene TRBJ1-2; 9 bases match TRBD1. The junction had 18 bases not matched to a gene; V was cut back by 10 bases and J by 0 bases. This CDR3 has 18 residues. The CDR3 loop is CAIRLGTGWMKTNYGYTF. CDR3 nucleotides: TGTGCCATTAGACTTGGGACAGGGTGGATGAAGACTAACTATGGCTACACCTTC.

This chain links TRBV12-3 or TRBV12-4 with TRBJ1-2; D gene ambiguous. Trimming shortened V by 3 bases and J by 0 bases, and 8 bases separated the two germline ends. The CDR3 spans 14 residues. The CDR3 DNA reads TGTGCCAGCAGTTTGGCTGGACCTAACTATGGCTACACCTTC. Amino acid sequence: CASSLAGPNYGYTF.

J is TRBJ2-1 and V is TRBV19, with D possibly being TRBD1 or TRBD2 (5 bases each). Between the trimmed V and J ends, which lost 5 bases and 5 bases, there was a span of 16 bases. The CDR3 sequence is 15 residues long. Germline CDR1 and CDR2: LNHDA and SQIVND (reference sequence). CDR3 sequence: CASSPTGQVNNEQFF. DNA of the CDR3: TGTGCCAGTAGTCCCACGGGGCAGGTTAACAATGAGCAGTTCTTC.

This clonotype occurred a few times. The chain combines TRBV7-3 with TRBJ2-5; a weak D match, TRBD2 (5 bases). This CDR3 is built from 13 residues. CDR1 and CDR2 from the germline V gene are SGHTA and FQGTGA. Trimming left V 4 bases short and J 6 bases short, with 12 bases between. The CDR3: CASSSPPGKTQYF. CDR3 sequence (DNA): TGTGCCAGCAGCTCCCCTCCCGGGAAGACCCAGTACTTC.

This clonotype was found a few times. V gene TRBV11-2 combines with J gene TRBJ2-3; possible D gene TRBD1, 5 bases. Trimming left V 6 bases short and J 2 bases short, with 15 bases between. This CDR3 has 15 amino acids. From germline, CDR1 is SGHAT and CDR2 FQNNGV. The CDR3 DNA follows: TGTGCCAGCAGTCAGGGATACGGATTCACAGATACGCAGTATTTT. Translated, it gives CASSQGYGFTDTQYF.

The chain links TRBV5-1 to TRBJ1-2; a weak D match, TRBD1 (6 bases). This CDR3 has 12 residues. CDR1 and CDR2 from the germline V gene are SGHRS and YFSETQ. V was pared by 4 bases and J by 13 bases, with 17 bases between. In DNA, the CDR3 is TGCGCCAGCAGCCGTTCTGGGGGGGGCCCCACCTTC. As protein: CASSRSGGGPTF.

This clonotype was seen a handful of times. The CDR3 carries no conserved terminal phenylalanine or tryptophan, so it likely arises from a read error. It is unclear where the CDR3 begins or ends on the DNA, so no DNA is shown, and the CDR3 is as TCRdb lists it. The gene calls are TRBV23-1 and TRBJ2-7; the D call of TRBD1 is as the table states it, not checked on the DNA. TRBV23-1 is assigned to the ORF class and has an uncertain function. The CDR3 extends over 8 residues, inclusive of both ends. CDR3 sequence: CASLSGTP.

This clonotype has more than one count but fewer than ten. The chain combines TRBV29-1 with TRBJ2-1; 8 bases agree with TRBD2. The trim removed 3 bases at V and 14 bases at J, leaving 12 bases unmatched. In germline, CDR1 is SQVTM, CDR2 ANQGSEA. The CDR3 loop spans 13 amino acids. The chain's CDR3 is CSVDPAGEYRKFF. CDR3 sequence (DNA): TGCAGCGTTGATCCAGCGGGGGAGTATAGGAAGTTCTTC.

This clonotype was counted ten times or more. The V gene is TRBV11-1, the J gene TRBJ2-1, with 13 bases aligning to TRBD2. After removal of 5 bases from V and 8 bases from J, the junction contained 6 bases not matched to a gene. The germline V gene has CDR1 SGHAT and CDR2 FQDESV (reference sequence). CDR3 length: 15 residues. DNA of the CDR3: TGTGCCAGCAGCGACACTAGCGGGGGGGTCGATGAGCAGTTCTTC. It yields the protein CASSDTSGGVDEQFF.

The chain couples TRBV29-1 to TRBJ1-1; D ambiguous. Germline assignment: CDR1 SQVTM and CDR2 ANQGSEA. The CDR3 totals 12 residues. Between the trimmed V and J ends, which lost 2 bases and 1 base, there was a span of 5 bases. Written as DNA, the CDR3 is TGCAGCGTTGAACTTGGGAACACTGAAGCTTTCTTT. Protein sequence: CSVELGNTEAFF.

The rearrangement uses TRBV20-1 and TRBJ2-3; possibly TRBD2 for D (6 bases). CDR3 size: 13 residues. Germline CDR1 is DFQATT and CDR2 is SNEGSKA (reference sequence). Trimming stripped 5 bases from V and 5 bases from J, with 14 bases between. CDR3 protein: CSAGREERDTQYF. CDR3 bases: TGCAGTGCTGGCAGGGAGGAGAGAGATACGCAGTATTTT.